The present entry profiles one T cell receptor beta chain with its context. The data were taken from a study of shared clonotypes between healthy human individuals. The assay ran at deep level. This table comes from immunoSEQ multiplex PCR, and its TCRdb copy is limited to in-frame clones, with some not included. The repertoire consists of over 1.4 million clones, with approximately 97% occurring once and the leading ten covering roughly 1.2%. This CDR3 comprises 14 residues. Germline assignment: CDR1 GTSNPN and CDR2 SVGIG (reference sequence). V was shortened by 3 bases and J by 5 bases, with 14 bases between the two germline ends.

The chain combines TRBV30 with TRBJ1-5, with D possibly TRBD1 on 5 matching bases. Material for sequencing was naive CD4+ T cells sorted from blood. Subset denoted: CD45RA+ positively selected. The source is a man aged 25 to 40 in good health. The CDR3 sequence is CAWRSERGDQPQHF. As DNA, the CDR3 is TGTGCCTGGAGAAGTGAAAGGGGAGATCAGCCCCAGCATTTT.